The present TCR beta chain was sequenced within a study of blood T cell repertoires in COVID-19. With 4 bases removed from V and 4 bases from J, the gap between germline ends came to 7 bases. Germline CDR1 reads MNHNY; CDR2 reads SVGAGI (reference sequence). This CDR3 contains 12 residues. Libraries were prepared by immunoSEQ multiplex PCR; TCRdb keeps only in-frame clonotypes and omits some of them. The sample includes about 130,000 clones, around 85% of them seen just once. This clonotype was obtained from an elderly woman with COVID-19, enrolled during active disease. V gene TRBV6-6 combines with J gene TRBJ2-5; D is uncertain. The sample consisted of peripheral blood. CDR3 in amino acids: CASSLASETQYF. CDR3 DNA: TGTGCCAGCAGTTTAGCCTCAGAGACCCAGTACTTC.